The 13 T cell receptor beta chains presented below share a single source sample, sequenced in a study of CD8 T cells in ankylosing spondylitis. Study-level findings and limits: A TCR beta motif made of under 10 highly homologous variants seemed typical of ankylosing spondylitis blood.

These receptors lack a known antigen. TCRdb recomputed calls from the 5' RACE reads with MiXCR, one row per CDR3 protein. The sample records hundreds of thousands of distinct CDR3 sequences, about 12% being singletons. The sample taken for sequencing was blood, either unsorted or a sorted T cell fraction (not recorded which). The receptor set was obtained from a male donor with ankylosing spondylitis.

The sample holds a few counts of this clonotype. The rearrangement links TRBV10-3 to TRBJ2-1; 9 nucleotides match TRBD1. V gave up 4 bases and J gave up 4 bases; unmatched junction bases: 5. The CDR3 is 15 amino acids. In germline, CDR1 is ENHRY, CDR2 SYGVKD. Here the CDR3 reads CAISAAGQGYNEQFF. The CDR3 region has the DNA TGTGCCATCAGTGCAGCGGGACAGGGTTACAATGAGCAGTTCTTC.

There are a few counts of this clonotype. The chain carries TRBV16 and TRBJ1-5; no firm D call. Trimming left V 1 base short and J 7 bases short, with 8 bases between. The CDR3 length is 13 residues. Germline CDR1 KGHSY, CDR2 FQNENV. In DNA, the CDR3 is TGTGCCAGCAGCCAATTTAATGACCAGCCCCAGCATTTT. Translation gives CASSQFNDQPQHF.

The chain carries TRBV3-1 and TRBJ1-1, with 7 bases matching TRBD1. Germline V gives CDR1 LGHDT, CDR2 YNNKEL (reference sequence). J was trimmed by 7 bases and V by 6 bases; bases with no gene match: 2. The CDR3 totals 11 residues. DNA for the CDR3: TGTGCCAGCAGACGACAGGGTGAAGCTTTCTTT. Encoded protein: CASRRQGEAFF.

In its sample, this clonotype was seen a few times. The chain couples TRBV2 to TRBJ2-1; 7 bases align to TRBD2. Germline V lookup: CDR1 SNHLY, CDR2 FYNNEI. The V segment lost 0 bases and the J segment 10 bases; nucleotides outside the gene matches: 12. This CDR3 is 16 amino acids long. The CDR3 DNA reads TGTGCCAGCAGTGAAGCGCCTAGCGGTCCCTCGAACGAGCAGTTCTTC. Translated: CASSEAPSGPSNEQFF.

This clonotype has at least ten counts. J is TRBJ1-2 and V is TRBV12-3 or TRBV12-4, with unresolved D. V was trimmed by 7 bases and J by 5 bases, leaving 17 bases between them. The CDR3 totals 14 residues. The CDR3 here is CASTLGQAFYGYTF. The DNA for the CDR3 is TGTGCCAGCACCCTTGGGCAGGCGTTTTATGGCTACACCTTC.

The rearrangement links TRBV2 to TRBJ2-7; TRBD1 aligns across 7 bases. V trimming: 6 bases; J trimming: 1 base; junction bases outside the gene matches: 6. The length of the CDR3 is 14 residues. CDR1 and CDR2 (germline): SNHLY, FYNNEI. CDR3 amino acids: CASSDWTGSYEQYF. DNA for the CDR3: TGTGCCAGCAGCGATTGGACAGGATCCTACGAGCAGTACTTC. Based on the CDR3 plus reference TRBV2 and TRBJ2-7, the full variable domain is EPEVTQTPSHQVTQMGQEVILRCVPISNHLYFYWYRQILGQKVEFLVSFYNNEISEKSEIFDDQFSVERPDGSNFTLKIRSTKLEDSAMYFCASSDWTGSYEQYFGPGTRLTVT.

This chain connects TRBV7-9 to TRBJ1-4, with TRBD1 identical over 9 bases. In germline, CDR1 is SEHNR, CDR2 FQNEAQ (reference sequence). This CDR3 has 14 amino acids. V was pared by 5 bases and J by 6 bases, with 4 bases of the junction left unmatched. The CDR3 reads CASSPGTGYEKLFF. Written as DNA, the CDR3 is TGTGCCAGCAGCCCCGGGACAGGGTATGAAAAACTGTTTTTT.

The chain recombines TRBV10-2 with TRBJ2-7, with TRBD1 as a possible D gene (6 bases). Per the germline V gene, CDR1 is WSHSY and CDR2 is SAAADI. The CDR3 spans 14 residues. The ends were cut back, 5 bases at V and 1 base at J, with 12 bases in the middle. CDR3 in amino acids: CASSRDMGSYEQYF. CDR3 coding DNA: TGCGCCAGCAGTAGGGACATGGGATCCTACGAGCAGTACTTC.

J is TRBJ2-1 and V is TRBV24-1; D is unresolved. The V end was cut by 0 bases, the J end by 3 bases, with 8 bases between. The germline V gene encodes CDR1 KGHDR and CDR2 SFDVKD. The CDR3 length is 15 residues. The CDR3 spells CATSDLIADYNEQFF. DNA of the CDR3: TGTGCCACCAGTGATTTGATCGCAGACTACAATGAGCAGTTCTTC.

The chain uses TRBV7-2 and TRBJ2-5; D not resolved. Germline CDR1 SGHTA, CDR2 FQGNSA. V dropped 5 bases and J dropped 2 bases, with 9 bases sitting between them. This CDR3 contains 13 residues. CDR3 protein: CASSRPVQETQYF. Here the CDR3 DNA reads TGTGCCAGCAGCAGACCTGTGCAAGAGACCCAGTACTTC.

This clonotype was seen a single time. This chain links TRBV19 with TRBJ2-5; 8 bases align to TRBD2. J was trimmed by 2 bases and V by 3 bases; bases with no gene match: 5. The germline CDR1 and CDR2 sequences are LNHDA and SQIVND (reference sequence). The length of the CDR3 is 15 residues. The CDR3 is CASSIPAGVQETQYF. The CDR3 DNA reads TGTGCCAGTAGTATTCCAGCGGGAGTACAAGAGACCCAGTACTTC.

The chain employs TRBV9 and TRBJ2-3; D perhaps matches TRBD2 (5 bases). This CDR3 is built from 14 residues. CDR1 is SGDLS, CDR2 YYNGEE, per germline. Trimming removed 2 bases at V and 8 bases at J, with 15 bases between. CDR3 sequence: CASSVPSFYGTQYF. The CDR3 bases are TGTGCCAGCAGCGTTCCTAGCTTCTATGGTACGCAGTATTTT.

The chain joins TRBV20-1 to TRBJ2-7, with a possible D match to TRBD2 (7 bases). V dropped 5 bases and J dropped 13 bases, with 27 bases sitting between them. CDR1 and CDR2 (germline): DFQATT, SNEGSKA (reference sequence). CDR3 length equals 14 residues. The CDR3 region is CSAVLGGAFSLNYF. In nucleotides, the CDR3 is TGCAGTGCTGTCTTGGGGGGGGCTTTTTCCCTGAATTACTTC.